This T cell receptor (beta chain) was profiled in a study of T cells after somatic rescue of genetic block. Profiling relied on immunoSEQ multiplex PCR, and the TCRdb table lists in-frame clones only, not all of them. The sample comprises 110,000 or so clones, about 93% of which are singletons, and about 1.5% rests with the top ten. The germline gives CDR1 SGHTA, CDR2 FQGNSA. V was cut by 5 bases and J by 0 bases, with 13 bases left in between. CDR3 length equals 15 residues. The sequence was collected from a young woman. The sequenced sample was peripheral blood mononuclear cells (PBMCs). The J gene is TRBJ1-2, the V gene TRBV7-2, with D maybe TRBD1 (6 bases). The CDR3 DNA reads as TGTGCCAGCAGCCGAGGGGGGGCCTCTAACTATGGCTACACCTTC. It yields the protein CASSRGGASNYGYTF.